This T cell receptor (beta chain) stems from a study of vaccination and CD4 T cells after COVID-19. Oncomine TCR Beta short-read sequencing was applied to DNA from cultured CD4+ T cells. Investigators isolated genomic DNA from cultured CD4+ T cells. TCRdb recomputed calls from the PCR reads with MiXCR, one row per CDR3 protein. The sample carries 20,000 to 25,000 distinct CDR3 sequences, under 60% recorded once. Remarks on this clonotype: The antigen is undetermined.

Specified treatment: approximately 10-day PBMC culture with coronavirus spike peptide pools or control peptides (ViraFEST assay). A negative selection step was used to isolate CD4+ T cells once culture had run for around ten days. This receptor was obtained from a human donor who had recovered from COVID-19. Input material: CD4+ T cells from blood, cultured in vitro.

CDR3: CASSLGGDGYTF. Here the CDR3 DNA reads TGTGCCAGCAGCTTAGGGGGGGATGGCTACACCTTC. V and J are TRBV7-9 and TRBJ1-2; weak D call: TRBD1 (5 bases). Trimming took off 1 base at V and 6 bases at J, with 6 bases between the two ends. The CDR3 extends over 12 amino acids. Germline V lookup: CDR1 SEHNR, CDR2 FQNEAQ (reference sequence).